These 18 T cell receptor beta chains came from one sample sequenced in a study of response to subunit inactivated influenza vaccine. TCRdb redid the calling of the RT-PCR reads with MiXCR, one entry per CDR3 protein. The sample holds about 540,000 distinct CDR3 sequences, under 25% seen once. These data also formed part of another study, on T cells expressing NK-cell markers. That work contributes: 5'RACE template switching built TCR beta cDNA with unique molecular identifiers.

Material: CD4+ T cells sorted from PBMCs, obtained 11 to 12 days after vaccination. All receptors derive from a man aged 50 or older who received an inactivated influenza vaccine.

The CDR3: CAWSGQLYGYTF. DNA of the CDR3: TGTGCCTGGAGTGGACAGTTATATGGCTACACCTTC. This rearrangement joins TRBV30 to TRBJ1-2, with D possibly being TRBD1 (5 bases). The CDR3 sequence is 12 residues long. Germline V CDR1 and CDR2: GTSNPN, SVGIG (reference sequence). Trimming left V 1 base short and J 5 bases short, with 8 bases between.

This clonotype was seen more than once but under ten times. The V call is TRBV4-3, the J call TRBJ2-1; D call uncertain. CDR3 length: 13 residues. V gave up 1 base and J gave up 7 bases, with 8 bases separating them. Germline CDR1 and CDR2: LGHNA and YSLEER. This CDR3 reads CASSQVPINEQFF. Written as DNA, the CDR3 is TGCGCCAGCAGCCAAGTTCCGATAAATGAGCAGTTCTTC.

The V call is TRBV7-9, the J call TRBJ2-7, with a tentative D call TRBD1 (6 bases). The CDR3 contains 17 residues. The V and J ends lost 0 bases and 2 bases respectively, with 17 bases between them. The germline gives CDR1 SEHNR, CDR2 FQNEAQ (reference sequence). The CDR3 region is CASSLASSWDKAYEQYF. The CDR3, as DNA: TGTGCCAGCAGCTTAGCGTCTTCATGGGACAAAGCCTACGAGCAGTACTTC.

V is TRBV12-3 or TRBV12-4 and J is TRBJ2-1; possible D gene TRBD2, 6 bases. The V end lost 6 bases, the J end lost 9 bases, and 21 bases lay between the germline ends. This CDR3 has 15 amino acids. The CDR3 DNA follows: TGTGCCAGCAGCCGTCTCAGCGGGCGATCCCCTGAGCAGTTCTTC. It yields the protein CASSRLSGRSPEQFF.

There are a few counts of this clonotype. CDR3 sequence: CASSPEWATNEKLFF. In nucleotides, the CDR3 is TGTGCCAGCAGCCCAGAGTGGGCAACTAATGAAAAACTGTTTTTT. This chain joins TRBV3-1 and TRBJ1-4; D uncertain. This CDR3 is built from 15 residues. Trimming stripped 4 bases from V and 0 bases from J, with 9 bases between. The germline V gene encodes CDR1 LGHDT and CDR2 YNNKEL (reference sequence). Full variable domain (missing parts from reference TRBV3-1 and TRBJ1-4): DTAVSQTPKYLVTQMGNDKSIKCEQNLGHDTMYWYKQDSKKFLKIMFSYNNKELIINETVPNRFSPKSPDKAHLNLHINSLELGDSAVYFCASSPEWATNEKLFFGSGTQLSVL.

The table lists this clonotype with many counts. The rearrangement joins TRBV7-9 to TRBJ2-1, with a weak D call TRBD2 (7 bases). The CDR3 contains 14 residues. The germline gives CDR1 SEHNR, CDR2 FQNEAQ (reference sequence). Trimming took 7 bases from V and 6 from J, leaving 16 bases between them. The CDR3 nucleotides are TGTGCCAGCACCTTTGGCGGGGGCTTCAATGAGCAGTTCTTC. Translation: CASTFGGGFNEQFF.

The J gene is TRBJ2-3, the V gene TRBV2; weak D call: TRBD1 (6 bases). The CDR3 totals 15 residues. In germline, CDR1 is SNHLY, CDR2 FYNNEI. V dropped 6 bases and J dropped 8 bases, with 21 bases sitting between them. Written as DNA, the CDR3 is TGTGCCAGCAGCGCCCAGGGGACGAAAGCAAGTACGCAGTATTTT. Protein sequence: CASSAQGTKASTQYF.

This clonotype was seen repeatedly, ten times or more. The genes are TRBV29-1 and TRBJ2-1; either TRBD1 or TRBD2 may fit D (5 bases each). CDR3 length: 13 amino acids. Germline CDR1 is SQVTM and CDR2 is ANQGSEA. V lost 4 bases, J lost 8 bases, and 15 bases lay in between. CDR3: CSVARDLSDEQFF. The CDR3 region has the DNA TGCAGCGTTGCCCGGGACCTTAGCGATGAGCAGTTCTTC.

This rearrangement joins TRBV5-4 to TRBJ2-7, with D maybe TRBD1 (5 bases). This CDR3 comprises 13 residues. Germline CDR1 SGHNT, CDR2 YYREEE (reference sequence). Trimming pared 2 bases from V and 2 bases from J, leaving 8 bases between. This CDR3 reads CASSFKDTYEQYF. The CDR3 region has the DNA TGTGCCAGCAGCTTTAAGGACACCTACGAGCAGTACTTC.

In this sample, this clonotype turned up a few times. The chain combines TRBV5-1 with TRBJ1-1; D may be TRBD1 (5 bases). Germline CDR1 and CDR2: SGHRS and YFSETQ. The V gene lost 0 bases and the J gene lost 5 bases, with 11 bases spanning the gap. The CDR3 runs 14 residues. The CDR3 bases are TGCGCCAGCAGCTTGGACGTGGGGCGGACTGAAGCTTTCTTT. Protein: CASSLDVGRTEAFF.

The CDR3 here is CASSQDQSGGVYQETQYF. Written as DNA, the CDR3 is TGTGCCAGCAGCCAAGATCAAAGCGGGGGAGTGTACCAAGAGACCCAGTACTTC. The chain uses TRBV3-1 and TRBJ2-5; TRBD2 agrees at 8 bases. Per germline, CDR1 LGHDT and CDR2 YNNKEL (reference sequence). With V trimmed by 0 bases and J by 0 bases, 9 bases remained unmatched. This CDR3 contains 18 residues.

The chain employs TRBV4-2 and TRBJ1-3; D gene unclear. V was trimmed by 1 base and J by 3 bases, leaving 7 bases between them. The germline V gene has CDR1 LGHNA and CDR2 YNFKEQ. The CDR3 consists of 14 residues. The CDR3 protein is CASSQGGVGNTIYF. The CDR3 DNA is TGTGCCAGCAGCCAAGGGGGAGTTGGAAACACCATATATTTT.

This clonotype occurred once. The V gene is TRBV20-1, the J gene TRBJ2-1; TRBD2 is a possible D gene (5 bases). V was clipped by 0 bases and J by 3 bases, with 15 bases between them. Germline V CDR1 and CDR2: DFQATT, SNEGSKA (reference sequence). The CDR3 is 16 amino acids. CDR3 nucleotide sequence: TGCAGTGCTAGAGATTACCTCCTAGCAAGCTACAATGAGCAGTTCTTC. Amino acid sequence: CSARDYLLASYNEQFF.

This clonotype was seen ten or more times. The rearrangement links TRBV6-1 to TRBJ2-5; D is uncertain. The CDR3 length is 13 residues. V lost 6 bases and J lost 0, with 8 bases in between. Germline V gene lookup returns CDR1 MNHNS and CDR2 SASEGT. CDR3 region: CASSLIYQETQYF. CDR3 sequence (DNA): TGTGCCAGCAGCCTTATCTACCAAGAGACCCAGTACTTC.

This clonotype was detected ten times or more. V gene TRBV6-1 combines with J gene TRBJ1-2, with 8 positions matching TRBD1. CDR3 length: 13 residues. J gave up 5 bases and V 6 bases, and 5 bases lay outside the gene matches. CDR1 MNHNS and CDR2 SASEGT come from the germline V gene. The CDR3 protein is CASRAGTGYGYTF. The CDR3 region has the DNA TGTGCCAGCAGAGCCGGGACAGGATATGGCTACACCTTC.

The V and J genes are TRBV20-1 and TRBJ2-1, with no clear D. Germline V gene sequence: CDR1 DFQATT, CDR2 SNEGSKA (reference sequence). The V gene lost 6 bases and the J gene lost 5 bases, with 17 bases spanning the gap. The CDR3 extends over 14 amino acids. CDR3 region: CSARYPGRDNEQFF. Written as DNA, the CDR3 is TGCAGTGCCCGGTACCCCGGCCGGGACAATGAGCAGTTCTTC.

The chain joins TRBV6-1 to TRBJ2-1; 8 bases line up with TRBD1. V lost 6 bases and J lost 5; bases outside the gene matches: 9. The germline V gene encodes CDR1 MNHNS and CDR2 SASEGT. This CDR3 region has 15 residues. Here the CDR3 reads CASSRTGGLNNEQFF. As DNA, the CDR3 is TGTGCCAGCAGCAGAACAGGGGGACTCAACAATGAGCAGTTCTTC.

This clonotype occurred a few times. The gene calls are TRBV12-3 or TRBV12-4 and TRBJ2-7, with 8 nucleotides matching TRBD2. The CDR3 is 14 residues long. V shed 6 bases and J 6 bases; nucleotides not matched to a gene: 10. CDR3 coding DNA: TGTGCCAGCAGATCAAGCGGGAGTTTAGTCGAGCAGTACTTC. Translated, it gives CASRSSGSLVEQYF.